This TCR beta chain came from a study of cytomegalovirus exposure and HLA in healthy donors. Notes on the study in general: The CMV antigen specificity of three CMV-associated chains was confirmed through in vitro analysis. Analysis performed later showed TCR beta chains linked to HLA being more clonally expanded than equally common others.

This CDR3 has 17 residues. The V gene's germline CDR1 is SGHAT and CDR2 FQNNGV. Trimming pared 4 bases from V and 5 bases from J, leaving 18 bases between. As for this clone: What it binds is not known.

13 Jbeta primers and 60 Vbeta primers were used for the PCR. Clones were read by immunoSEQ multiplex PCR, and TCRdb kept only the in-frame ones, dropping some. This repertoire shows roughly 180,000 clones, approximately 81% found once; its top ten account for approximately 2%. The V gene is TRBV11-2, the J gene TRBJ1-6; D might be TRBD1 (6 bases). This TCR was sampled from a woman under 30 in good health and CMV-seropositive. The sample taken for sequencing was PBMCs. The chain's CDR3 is CASSSITPRTDNSPLHF. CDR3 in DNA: TGTGCCAGCAGCTCCATCACCCCCCGGACAGATAATTCACCCCTCCACTTT.